These 2 T cell receptor beta chains were all obtained from the same sample, sequenced in a study of blood T cells in healthy people across ages. The second PCR ran roughly 6 to 11 cycles with a sample-barcoded 5' primer and J-beta primers. TCRdb independently ran MiXCR on the 5' RACE reads; one entry per CDR3 protein. The sample consists of fewer than 1,000,000 distinct CDR3 sequences, around 43% of them appearing once. What was sequenced was blood. The receptor set was obtained from a man aged 55 to 69 in good health.

The V call is TRBV7-2, the J call TRBJ2-7; D gene ambiguous. Trimming cost V 5 bases and J 1 base, with 18 bases left between them. The germline V gene encodes CDR1 SGHTA and CDR2 FQGNSA. CDR3 length equals 16 residues. Written as DNA, the CDR3 is TGTGCCAGCAGCAAGACACGGGTCCCCTTTTCCTACGAGCAGTACTTC. This gives the protein CASSKTRVPFSYEQYF.

V usage is TRBV24-1 and J usage is TRBJ2-1; 8 nucleotides agree with TRBD1. CDR1 and CDR2 from the germline V gene are KGHDR and SFDVKD. The CDR3 is 13 residues long. Losses at the gene ends were 3 bases for V and 13 bases for J; bases not matched to a gene: 7. The CDR3 coding sequence is TGTGCCACCAGTGATCCCTCGACAGGGGCCCAGTTCTTC. Translating gives CATSDPSTGAQFF.